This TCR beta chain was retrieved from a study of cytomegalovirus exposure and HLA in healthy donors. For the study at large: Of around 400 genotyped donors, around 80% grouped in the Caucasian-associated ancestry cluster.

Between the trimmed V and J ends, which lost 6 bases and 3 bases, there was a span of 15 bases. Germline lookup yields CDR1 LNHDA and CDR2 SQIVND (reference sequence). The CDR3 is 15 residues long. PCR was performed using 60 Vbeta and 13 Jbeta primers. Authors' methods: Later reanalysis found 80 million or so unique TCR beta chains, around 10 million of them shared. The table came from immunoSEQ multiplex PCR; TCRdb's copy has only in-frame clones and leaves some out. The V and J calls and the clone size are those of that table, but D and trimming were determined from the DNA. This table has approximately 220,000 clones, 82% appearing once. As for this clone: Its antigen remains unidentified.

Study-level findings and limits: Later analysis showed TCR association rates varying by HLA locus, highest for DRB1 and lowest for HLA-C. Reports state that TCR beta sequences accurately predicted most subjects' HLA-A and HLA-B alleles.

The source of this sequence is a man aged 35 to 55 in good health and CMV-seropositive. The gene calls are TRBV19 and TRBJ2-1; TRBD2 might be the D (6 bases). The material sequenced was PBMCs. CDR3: CASSRGVGYYNEQFF. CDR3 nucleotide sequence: TGTGCCAGTAGCCGCGGGGTAGGGTACTACAATGAGCAGTTCTTC.